Presented here are 15 T cell receptor beta chains from one specimen sequenced in a study of human T cells and chemical hapten exposure. Time point specified: patch test 2, 6 weeks after DPC sensitization. Described treatment: therapeutic diphenylcyclopropenone sensitization with weekly scalp DPC. Before extraction, the whole blood was not fractionated, and total RNA was taken from it. Each CDR3 protein is one row after TCRdb ran MiXCR on the RACE reads. The sample has around 42,000 distinct CDR3 sequences, 8.5% to 10% seen once. Sequencing used whole blood, obtained in connection with sensitization to the hapten diphenylcyclopropenone (DPC). Source of these receptors: a woman aged 25 to 39 with alopecia areata. Some clones in this sample may be carry-over from other donors' samples.

CDR3 residues: CASSEPGLLAGRYEQYF. In DNA form, the CDR3 reads TGCGCCAGCAGTGAGCCGGGGCTCCTCGCAGGGCGTTACGAGCAGTACTTC. The chain couples TRBV10-2 to TRBJ2-7; perhaps D is TRBD1 or TRBD2 (5 bases each). V dropped 2 bases and J dropped 4 bases, with 21 bases sitting between them. The length of the CDR3 is 17 residues. Looked up from germline, CDR1 is WSHSY and CDR2 is SAAADI.

The chain combines TRBV28 with TRBJ1-1; D is undetermined. CDR1 and CDR2 (germline): MDHEN, SYDVKM. Trimming took off 7 bases at V and 5 bases at J, with 14 bases between the two ends. The CDR3 is 13 residues long. The CDR3: CASKTGLGTEAFF. The CDR3 bases are TGTGCCAGCAAAACGGGATTGGGGACTGAAGCTTTCTTT.

The chain carries TRBV4-1 and TRBJ1-6; D not certain. The ends were cut back, 4 bases at V and 10 bases at J, with 8 bases in the middle. Germline V CDR1 and CDR2: MGHRA, YSYEKL. The CDR3 sequence is 12 residues long. CDR3 in DNA: TGCGCCAGCAGCCTAACAAACTCACCCCTCCACTTT. Its protein product is CASSLTNSPLHF.

This clonotype was detected a few times. This chain joins TRBV28 and TRBJ1-2; D gene unclear. With 5 bases removed from V and 5 bases from J, the gap between germline ends came to 12 bases. This CDR3 contains 13 residues. Germline values: CDR1 MDHEN, CDR2 SYDVKM. The CDR3, as DNA: TGTGCCAGCAGTCCCCCCTCGGGGTATGGCTACACCTTC. It specifies CASSPPSGYGYTF.

This clonotype has ten or more counts. The chain uses TRBV7-8 and TRBJ2-1; possible D gene TRBD1, 6 bases. CDR1 is SGHVS and CDR2 is FQNEAQ in the germline V gene. The CDR3 has 14 amino acids. Trimming stripped 3 bases from V and 10 bases from J, with 16 bases between. CDR3 amino acids: CASSFLRDTGEQFF. The CDR3 DNA is TGTGCCAGCAGCTTCCTCCGGGACACAGGGGAGCAGTTCTTC.

This clonotype was observed a few times. V is TRBV19 and J is TRBJ1-6; D possibly corresponds to TRBD1 (5 bases). Trimming left V 3 bases short and J 7 bases short, with 10 bases between. There are 14 residues in the CDR3. The germline gives CDR1 LNHDA, CDR2 SQIVND (reference sequence). In DNA, the CDR3 is TGTGCCAGTAGTATTAGACAGCAGAATTCACCCCTCCACTTT. As protein: CASSIRQQNSPLHF.

This rearrangement joins TRBV29-1 to TRBJ2-3; TRBD1 matches at 7 bases. The CDR3 extends over 13 amino acids. Germline V gene sequence: CDR1 SQVTM, CDR2 ANQGSEA. The V and J ends lost 4 bases and 3 bases, in that order; junction bases with no gene match: 4. The CDR3 protein is CSVAQGWTDTQYF. The CDR3 region has the DNA TGCAGCGTTGCACAGGGGTGGACAGATACGCAGTATTTT.

A few counts support this clonotype. This CDR3 reads CASSYNGEQFF. The CDR3, as DNA: TGTGCCAGCAGTTACAACGGTGAGCAGTTCTTC. V gene TRBV6-2 or TRBV6-3 combines with J gene TRBJ2-1; D remains ambiguous. The length of the CDR3 is 11 residues. Germline V CDR1 and CDR2: MNHEY, SVGEGT. V was pared by 2 bases and J by 9 bases, with 5 bases between.

This clonotype was found many times. This chain uses TRBV6-6 with TRBJ2-7; 8 nucleotides align to TRBD2. The germline V gene encodes CDR1 MNHNY and CDR2 SVGAGI (reference sequence). The CDR3 sequence is 15 residues long. The junction had 7 bases not matched to a gene; V was cut back by 6 bases and J by 0 bases. CDR3 amino acids: CASRGSGVFSYEQYF. CDR3 coding DNA: TGTGCCAGCAGGGGTAGCGGGGTATTCTCCTACGAGCAGTACTTC.

This clonotype showed up many times. The chain recombines TRBV7-9 with TRBJ1-1; a possible D gene is TRBD1 (5 bases). Trimming took off 5 bases at V and 10 bases at J, with 17 bases between the two ends. Per germline, CDR1 SEHNR and CDR2 FQNEAQ (reference sequence). The CDR3 loop spans 13 amino acids. The CDR3 protein is CASSLAGQGRAFF. In DNA, the CDR3 is TGTGCCAGCAGCCTTGCGGGGCAGGGACGAGCTTTCTTT.

Points on this clonotype: A much larger clone lies one base from this, so it may be a read error. Here the CDR3 reads CASSRTSQETQYF. Written as DNA, the CDR3 is TGTGCCAGCAGCCGCACGTCACAAGAGACCCAGTACTTC. The rearrangement uses TRBV7-6 and TRBJ2-5; D uncertain. Germline-derived CDR1 and CDR2 are SGHVS and FNYEAQ. V lost 5 bases, J lost 2 bases, and 9 bases lay in between. CDR3 length: 13 residues.

The rearrangement links TRBV29-1 to TRBJ1-2, with 8 bases aligning to TRBD1. CDR1 and CDR2 from the germline V gene are SQVTM and ANQGSEA. The CDR3 extends over 17 amino acids. With 2 bases clipped from V and 1 base from J, the junction kept 12 bases outside the gene matches. The CDR3 protein is CSVEQVAGQAYNYGYTF. The DNA for the CDR3 is TGCAGCGTTGAACAGGTCGCGGGACAGGCCTATAACTATGGCTACACCTTC.

The chain has TRBV28 and TRBJ1-1; TRBD1 is a possible D gene (6 bases). The CDR3 is 11 residues long. CDR1 is MDHEN and CDR2 is SYDVKM in the germline V gene. Trimming pared 6 bases from V and 10 bases from J, leaving 12 bases between. As DNA, the CDR3 is TGTGCCAGCAGCCTACAGGGCAGAGCTTTCTTT. Protein: CASSLQGRAFF.

The chain carries TRBV7-2 and TRBJ2-3, with a weak D call TRBD1 (5 bases). Per the germline V gene, CDR1 is SGHTA and CDR2 is FQGNSA. This CDR3 contains 11 residues. V gave up 4 bases and J gave up 10 bases, with 9 bases separating them. CDR3 amino acids: CASSSLGPQYF. The CDR3 nucleotides are TGTGCCAGCAGCTCCTTGGGGCCGCAGTATTTT.

This clonotype was detected ten times or more. The gene calls are TRBV27 and TRBJ1-2; TRBD1 is a possible D gene (6 bases). This CDR3 contains 13 residues. Trimming left V 9 bases short and J 4 bases short, with 15 bases between. The V gene's germline CDR1 is MNHEY and CDR2 SMNVEV (reference sequence). CDR3 in amino acids: CASKGVSSYGYTF. The CDR3 DNA follows: TGTGCCAGTAAGGGGGTATCGAGCTATGGCTACACCTTC.